The rows below give T cell receptor beta chains drawn from one sample of a study of blood T cell repertoires in COVID-19. TCRdb's copy holds only in-frame clones and misses some; the assay was immunoSEQ multiplex PCR. Of around 100,000 clones in the sample, about 88% were seen once. Material: peripheral blood. The receptors here all came from a woman in her 70s who had recovered from COVID-19. The CDR3 runs from the conserved cysteine through the conserved F or W. Fields, in order: D gene, clone size, J gene, V gene, CDR3 DNA, CDR3 protein. D genes are given only for firm matches. Size is omitted from some rows. Given values are once, few, many or a class for expanded clones.

d_gene: TRBD1
abundance: -
j_gene: TRBJ2-3
v_gene: TRBV2
CDR3nt: TGTGCCAGCAGTTACGACAGGGGGCGAAGCACAGATACGCAGTATTTT
CDR3aa: CASSYDRGRSTDTQYF

d_gene: TRBD1
abundance: few
j_gene: TRBJ1-2
v_gene: TRBV28
CDR3nt: TGTGCCAGCAGCCTACAGGGGCGCTATGGCTACACCTTC
CDR3aa: CASSLQGRYGYTF

d_gene: -
abundance: once
j_gene: TRBJ2-5
v_gene: TRBV7-2
CDR3nt: TGTGCCAGCAGCATCGACAGTTCCTGGAAATCGGAGACCCAGTACTTC
CDR3aa: CASSIDSSWKSETQYF

d_gene: -
abundance: -
j_gene: TRBJ1-2
v_gene: TRBV30
CDR3nt: TGTGCCTGGGGGGGGGAGGCTAATGGCTACACCTTC
CDR3aa: CAWGGEANGYTF

d_gene: -
abundance: -
j_gene: TRBJ2-5
v_gene: TRBV10-3
CDR3nt: TGTGCCGTAGGAGAGGGCACGACCCAGTACTTC
CDR3aa: CAVGEGTTQYF

d_gene: -
abundance: -
j_gene: TRBJ1-5
v_gene: TRBV19
CDR3nt: TGTGCCAGTAGTGTATCCGGGGGCAATCAGCCCCAGCATTTT
CDR3aa: CASSVSGGNQPQHF

d_gene: -
abundance: -
j_gene: TRBJ2-5
v_gene: TRBV18
CDR3nt: TGTGCCAGCTCACCCCAGGTCAGGGAGACCCAGTACTTC
CDR3aa: CASSPQVRETQYF

d_gene: -
abundance: -
j_gene: TRBJ1-1
v_gene: TRBV7-6
CDR3nt: TGTGCCAGCAGCAACGGGGGACGGGTTGAAGCTTTCTTT
CDR3aa: CASSNGGRVEAFF

d_gene: TRBD1
abundance: -
j_gene: TRBJ2-3
v_gene: TRBV11-3
CDR3nt: TGTGCCAGCAGCCACACGAGGGGGCTGAATACGCAGTATTTT
CDR3aa: CASSHTRGLNTQYF

d_gene: TRBD2
abundance: -
j_gene: TRBJ2-7
v_gene: TRBV5-1
CDR3nt: TGCGCCAGCAGCTGGGGACTAGCGGGGGAGGGCGAGCAGTACTTC
CDR3aa: CASSWGLAGEGEQYF

d_gene: -
abundance: -
j_gene: TRBJ1-2
v_gene: TRBV24-1
CDR3nt: TGTGCCACCAGTGATTCAGGGAGGGATAGGGGCTACACCTTC
CDR3aa: CATSDSGRDRGYTF

d_gene: -
abundance: -
j_gene: TRBJ1-1
v_gene: TRBV27
CDR3nt: TGTGCCAGCAGCCGATGGGGGGGGGCGACGAGGCCTGAAGCTTTCTTT
CDR3aa: CASSRWGGATRPEAFF

d_gene: -
abundance: -
j_gene: TRBJ2-5
v_gene: TRBV18
CDR3nt: TGTGCCAGCTCACCCGGGGTCCAAGAGACCCAGTACTTC
CDR3aa: CASSPGVQETQYF

d_gene: TRBD1
abundance: -
j_gene: TRBJ2-5
v_gene: TRBV19
CDR3nt: TGTGCCAGTAGCCGGGACAGGGGCCCGGTGGGCCAAGAGACCCAGTACTTC
CDR3aa: CASSRDRGPVGQETQYF

d_gene: TRBD1
abundance: -
j_gene: TRBJ2-2
v_gene: TRBV5-4
CDR3nt: TGTGCCAGCAGCCCCTGGGACAGGGGGCCTGGCGGGGAGCTGTTTTTT
CDR3aa: CASSPWDRGPGGELFF

d_gene: -
abundance: -
j_gene: TRBJ1-1
v_gene: TRBV28
CDR3nt: TGTGCCAGCAGTTTTCCGCAGGGGAACACTGAAGCTTTCTTT
CDR3aa: CASSFPQGNTEAFF

d_gene: -
abundance: few
j_gene: TRBJ1-2
v_gene: TRBV2
CDR3nt: TGTGCCAGCAGTTCAGGGGACTATGGCTACACCTTC
CDR3aa: CASSSGDYGYTF

d_gene: TRBD1
abundance: -
j_gene: TRBJ2-1
v_gene: TRBV5-4
CDR3nt: TGTGCCAGCAGCTCCGGGACAGGGTACAATGAGCAGTTCTTC
CDR3aa: CASSSGTGYNEQFF

d_gene: TRBD1
abundance: -
j_gene: TRBJ1-5
v_gene: TRBV7-9
CDR3nt: TGTGCCAGCAGCTTGAGGGACAGTTCTCGGGATCAGCCCCAGCATTTT
CDR3aa: CASSLRDSSRDQPQHF

d_gene: -
abundance: once
j_gene: TRBJ2-1
v_gene: TRBV5-5
CDR3nt: TGTGCCAGCAGTTCTCCCTTTTCTCACAATGAGCAGTTCTTC
CDR3aa: CASSSPFSHNEQFF

d_gene: -
abundance: -
j_gene: TRBJ1-2
v_gene: TRBV6-5
CDR3nt: TGTGCCAGCAGTCCCACAGGGCAGGGCTACACCTTC
CDR3aa: CASSPTGQGYTF

d_gene: -
abundance: -
j_gene: TRBJ1-1
v_gene: TRBV6-2/TRBV6-3
CDR3nt: TGTGCCAGCAGTCAACTAGGGTTTCGGACTGAAGCTTTCTTT
CDR3aa: CASSQLGFRTEAFF

d_gene: -
abundance: -
j_gene: TRBJ2-3
v_gene: TRBV16
CDR3nt: TGTGCCAGCAGCCAATGGCCCGCCACGGGAATCAACACAGATACGCAGTATTTT
CDR3aa: CASSQWPATGINTDTQYF

d_gene: TRBD2
abundance: -
j_gene: TRBJ2-7
v_gene: TRBV4-1
CDR3nt: TGCGCCAGCAGCCCGGGACTAGCGGCCAGCTCCTACGAGCAGTACTTC
CDR3aa: CASSPGLAASSYEQYF

d_gene: TRBD1
abundance: -
j_gene: TRBJ1-3
v_gene: TRBV7-2
CDR3nt: TGTGCCAGCAGCTGGACAGGGGAAAACACCATATATTTT
CDR3aa: CASSWTGENTIYF

d_gene: -
abundance: few
j_gene: TRBJ1-2
v_gene: TRBV30
CDR3nt: TGTGCCTGGAGTGTTTCGAGGGCAGACAACTATGGCTACACCTTC
CDR3aa: CAWSVSRADNYGYTF

d_gene: -
abundance: -
j_gene: TRBJ1-5
v_gene: TRBV28
CDR3nt: TGTGCCACCCAGTTTATGGTAAATCAGCCCCAGCATTTT
CDR3aa: CATQFMVNQPQHF

d_gene: TRBD2
abundance: once
j_gene: TRBJ2-1
v_gene: TRBV4-3
CDR3nt: TGCGCCAGCAGCCAAGATTGGGAGGGTGAGCAGTTCTTC
CDR3aa: CASSQDWEGEQFF

d_gene: -
abundance: -
j_gene: TRBJ1-2
v_gene: TRBV6-2/TRBV6-3
CDR3nt: TGTGCCAGCAGCTCACCACGGTTTATTTACGGCTACACCTTC
CDR3aa: CASSSPRFIYGYTF

d_gene: -
abundance: -
j_gene: TRBJ1-1
v_gene: TRBV30
CDR3nt: TGTGCCTGGAGTCGGGGGGCCCTCACTGAAGCTTTCTTT
CDR3aa: CAWSRGALTEAFF

d_gene: -
abundance: -
j_gene: TRBJ2-5
v_gene: TRBV2
CDR3nt: TGTGCCAGCAGGCGGGGCCTTTGGGAGACCCAGTACTTC
CDR3aa: CASRRGLWETQYF

d_gene: TRBD2
abundance: -
j_gene: TRBJ2-1
v_gene: TRBV4-3
CDR3nt: TGCGCCAGCAGCGTAAGCGGGACCTACAATGAGCAGTTCTTC
CDR3aa: CASSVSGTYNEQFF

d_gene: TRBD2
abundance: -
j_gene: TRBJ2-1
v_gene: TRBV5-1
CDR3nt: TGCGCCAGCAGCCTCCCGGGACTAGCGGGTGGCAATGAGCAGTTCTTC
CDR3aa: CASSLPGLAGGNEQFF

d_gene: TRBD1
abundance: few
j_gene: TRBJ1-5
v_gene: TRBV27
CDR3nt: TGTGCCAGCAGGGGGGGACAGGCGACGTATGGCCCCCAGCATTTT
CDR3aa: CASRGGQATYGPQHF

d_gene: TRBD1
abundance: -
j_gene: TRBJ2-7
v_gene: TRBV2
CDR3nt: TGTGCCAGCAGCGCTGGGACAGGGAGGGAGCAGTACTTC
CDR3aa: CASSAGTGREQYF

d_gene: -
abundance: -
j_gene: TRBJ1-1
v_gene: TRBV12-3/TRBV12-4
CDR3nt: TGTGCCAGCACCTACTCTAGGGGAACTGAAGCTTTCTTT
CDR3aa: CASTYSRGTEAFF

d_gene: -
abundance: once
j_gene: TRBJ2-1
v_gene: TRBV6-4
CDR3nt: TGTGCCAGCATCCGAACCGGCGGGGGCGTTTACAATGAGCAGTTCTTC
CDR3aa: CASIRTGGGVYNEQFF

d_gene: -
abundance: -
j_gene: TRBJ2-3
v_gene: TRBV5-1
CDR3nt: TGCGCCAGCCAGCCAAGGTTGGGGAGCGTTAGCACAGATACGCAGTATTTT
CDR3aa: CASQPRLGSVSTDTQYF

d_gene: -
abundance: -
j_gene: TRBJ1-5
v_gene: TRBV7-2
CDR3nt: TGTGCCAGCAGCTCCGGGATGCCCGGCGGGGCCCAGCATTTT
CDR3aa: CASSSGMPGGAQHF

d_gene: TRBD1
abundance: -
j_gene: TRBJ1-2
v_gene: TRBV4-2
CDR3nt: TGTGCCAGCAGCCAAGCGGACAGGGAGGGGAGCTACACCTTC
CDR3aa: CASSQADREGSYTF

d_gene: -
abundance: -
j_gene: TRBJ1-2
v_gene: TRBV4-2
CDR3nt: TGTGCCAGCAGCCAAGGGACAGCGACCGTTTATGGCTACACCTTC
CDR3aa: CASSQGTATVYGYTF

d_gene: TRBD2
abundance: -
j_gene: TRBJ2-3
v_gene: TRBV29-1
CDR3nt: TGCAGCGGGAATAGCGGGACAGATACGCAGTATTTT
CDR3aa: CSGNSGTDTQYF

d_gene: TRBD2
abundance: -
j_gene: TRBJ2-3
v_gene: TRBV6-4
CDR3nt: TGTGCCAGCTCATATAGCGGGGCCCCAGGGGATACGCAGTATTTT
CDR3aa: CASSYSGAPGDTQYF

d_gene: TRBD2
abundance: -
j_gene: TRBJ2-5
v_gene: TRBV28
CDR3nt: TGTGCCAGCACCCTGGGGGGGAGGGCCACTTGGGAGACCCAGTACTTC
CDR3aa: CASTLGGRATWETQYF

d_gene: TRBD2
abundance: -
j_gene: TRBJ2-7
v_gene: TRBV4-1
CDR3nt: TGCGCCAGCAGCCTCGGACTAGCTTTTACCTACGAGCAGTACTTC
CDR3aa: CASSLGLAFTYEQYF

d_gene: -
abundance: -
j_gene: TRBJ1-1
v_gene: TRBV6-5
CDR3nt: TGTGCCAGCACCCGCTTTCTGGTGCGTGAAGCTTTCTTT
CDR3aa: CASTRFLVREAFF

d_gene: -
abundance: -
j_gene: TRBJ2-7
v_gene: TRBV4-2
CDR3nt: TGTGCCAGCAGCCACGTTGGACAGTCGGACTACGAGCAGTACTTC
CDR3aa: CASSHVGQSDYEQYF

d_gene: TRBD1
abundance: -
j_gene: TRBJ1-5
v_gene: TRBV24-1
CDR3nt: TGTGCCACCAGTGATCCCGGAAGGGGGCGAAGAAATCAGCCCCAGCATTTT
CDR3aa: CATSDPGRGRRNQPQHF

d_gene: -
abundance: once
j_gene: TRBJ2-3
v_gene: TRBV3-1/TRBV3-2
CDR3nt: TGTGCCAGCAGCCAAGAGGAGGGAGTGACGCAGTATTTT
CDR3aa: CASSQEEGVTQYF

d_gene: -
abundance: -
j_gene: TRBJ1-2
v_gene: TRBV6-2/TRBV6-3
CDR3nt: TGTGCCAGCAGTTACAGGGGGTATGGCTACACCTTC
CDR3aa: CASSYRGYGYTF

d_gene: -
abundance: -
j_gene: TRBJ2-5
v_gene: TRBV4-1
CDR3nt: TGCGCCAGCAGCCCTCAGTCGGGGTTAGGTTGGAGCCAGTACTTC
CDR3aa: CASSPQSGLGWSQYF

d_gene: TRBD1
abundance: once
j_gene: TRBJ2-1
v_gene: TRBV2
CDR3nt: TGTGCCAGCAGTAAACGACAGGGCAATGAGCAGTTCTTC
CDR3aa: CASSKRQGNEQFF

d_gene: TRBD1
abundance: -
j_gene: TRBJ1-3
v_gene: TRBV3-1/TRBV3-2
CDR3nt: TGTGCCAGCAGCCCCAGGGGGACTGGAAACACCATATATTTT
CDR3aa: CASSPRGTGNTIYF

d_gene: -
abundance: -
j_gene: TRBJ2-4
v_gene: TRBV15
CDR3nt: TGTGCCACCAGCCCTCGTCAGGGCATTCAGTACTTC
CDR3aa: CATSPRQGIQYF

d_gene: -
abundance: few
j_gene: TRBJ2-7
v_gene: TRBV6-2/TRBV6-3
CDR3nt: TGTGCCAGCAGTTACTGGGTCCAGGGGGAGCAGTACTTC
CDR3aa: CASSYWVQGEQYF

d_gene: -
abundance: -
j_gene: TRBJ2-5
v_gene: TRBV19
CDR3nt: TGTGCCAGTAGTACCCCCCCCGGCGGGTCGAAAGAGACCCAGTACTTC
CDR3aa: CASSTPPGGSKETQYF

d_gene: TRBD1
abundance: -
j_gene: TRBJ1-5
v_gene: TRBV10-3
CDR3nt: TGTGCCATCAGTGAGGGACAGGGAGAACAGCCCCAGCATTTT
CDR3aa: CAISEGQGEQPQHF